The 2 T cell receptor beta chains reported below all come from one sample, sequenced in a study of cytomegalovirus exposure and HLA in healthy donors. This PCR relied on a set of 60 Vbeta primers and 13 Jbeta primers. Measured with immunoSEQ multiplex PCR; TCRdb has only the in-frame clones, and not every one. The data contain some 240,000 clones, around 80% of them singletons. The source material was PBMCs. The receptors stem from a male donor in good health and CMV-seronegative.

V gene TRBV5-6 combines with J gene TRBJ1-2, with a tentative D call TRBD1 (5 bases). This CDR3 spans 15 amino acids. CDR1 SGHDT and CDR2 YYEEEE come from the germline V gene. V lost 4 bases to trimming and J lost 6 bases, with 19 bases between them. CDR3 residues: CASSHGDEGRDGYTF. For the CDR3, the DNA is TGTGCCAGCAGCCACGGGGACGAAGGGAGGGATGGCTACACCTTC. The whole variable domain, remainder taken from reference TRBV5-6 and TRBJ1-2, is DAGVTQSPTHLIKTRGQQVTLRCSPKSGHDTVSWYQQALGQGPQFIFQYYEEEERQRGNFPDRFSGHQFPNYSSELNVNALLLGDSALYLCASSHGDEGRDGYTFGSGTRLTVV.

In its sample, this clone was seen once. V usage is TRBV2 and J usage is TRBJ1-3; tentative D call: TRBD1 (5 bases). This CDR3 comprises 14 residues. V dropped 11 bases and J dropped 0 bases, with 14 bases sitting between them. CDR1 is SNHLY and CDR2 is FYNNEI in the germline V gene. The CDR3 here is CAAGGGLSGNTIYF. The DNA of the CDR3 is TGTGCCGCCGGGGGAGGCCTCTCTGGAAACACCATATATTTT.